Listed below are T cell receptor beta chains from one sample, sequenced in a study of technical replicates of blood from a few donors. This table comes from immunoSEQ multiplex PCR, and its TCRdb copy is limited to in-frame clones, with some not included. The sample has about 74,000 clones, just under 95% seen once. Sequenced input: T cells isolated from PBMCs. Source of these receptors: a human donor in good health. Each CDR3 is given with its conserved first and last residue. Fields, in order: CDR3 protein, V gene, clone size, J gene. Clone size is stated in some rows and not others, as once, few, many or a class when expanded.

CASSPREGPNYGYTF | TRBV7-3 | . | TRBJ1-2
CASSLAPLRGDEQYF | TRBV7-2 | . | TRBJ2-7
CASSGLAGGREQYF | TRBV9 | . | TRBJ2-7
CASSSDRVDAEAFF | TRBV5-8 | . | TRBJ1-1
CASSQGAGTGYNEQFF | TRBV4-1 | . | TRBJ2-1
CASSQVDRNTGELFF | TRBV4-1 | . | TRBJ2-2
CASSSVRGKRQPQHF | TRBV27 | . | TRBJ1-5
CASRWTSGGPRSSYEQYF | TRBV5-1 | . | TRBJ2-7
CASSQKRGSRATNEKLFF | TRBV4-1 | . | TRBJ1-4
CASSLRAPNTEAFF | TRBV7-8 | . | TRBJ1-1
CASSREGGGEQYF | TRBV5-1 | . | TRBJ2-7
CASSVERGRGGYTF | TRBV9 | . | TRBJ1-2
CASSSYLQGINEQYF | TRBV7-9 | . | TRBJ2-7
CASSPGQDPYEQYF | TRBV18 | . | TRBJ2-7
CASSESSAGLAPLHF | TRBV6-1 | . | TRBJ1-6
CASSLPQETQYF | TRBV27 | . | TRBJ2-5
CASSIRVDSYEQYF | TRBV5-1 | . | TRBJ2-7
CASSQVVRGHEQFF | TRBV4-1 | . | TRBJ2-1
CASSEGQTNQPQHF | TRBV10-2 | . | TRBJ1-5
CASSFGSTGGDGYTF | TRBV7-9 | . | TRBJ1-2
CASRDRWGSNQPQHF | TRBV7-2 | once | TRBJ1-5
CASSVSGLRAYEQYF | TRBV6-1 | . | TRBJ2-7
CASRGSYEQYF | TRBV2 | . | TRBJ2-7
CASNPDRLVVDRDSQPQHF | TRBV19 | . | TRBJ1-5
CASSQDVTGVLEQYF | TRBV4-1 | . | TRBJ2-7
CASSLDSGITDTQYF | TRBV5-4 | once | TRBJ2-3
CASTKEGSGNTEAFF | TRBV7-8 | . | TRBJ1-1
CASSEGDTGELFF | TRBV6-4 | . | TRBJ2-2
CASRYWAGRIYEQYF | TRBV5-6 | . | TRBJ2-7
CSVGGSDEKLFF | TRBV29-1 | . | TRBJ1-4
CASSSPGQIQETQYF | TRBV28 | . | TRBJ2-5
CASSLGQGGNTGELFF | TRBV11-3 | . | TRBJ2-2
CASSDPTGDSPLHF | TRBV25-1 | . | TRBJ1-6
CASSQQGANEAFF | TRBV2 | . | TRBJ1-1
CASRGDRGYEQYF | TRBV7-9 | . | TRBJ2-7
CASSRTENTEAFF | TRBV6-5 | . | TRBJ1-1
CASSPVSGSTTGELFF | TRBV11-2 | . | TRBJ2-2
CASSGNPGQGTRYTF | TRBV5-1 | . | TRBJ1-2
CASSWGGATNEKLFF | TRBV19 | . | TRBJ1-4
CASRPNPGQGPYNEQFF | TRBV2 | . | TRBJ2-1
CASRQASGNTIYF | TRBV6-1 | . | TRBJ1-3
CASSFRGLAGGPGRSYEQYF | TRBV28 | . | TRBJ2-7
CASSQQGMGSYNEQFF | TRBV4-1 | . | TRBJ2-1
CASSGTGLYGYTF | TRBV28 | . | TRBJ1-2
CATKTGSGNTIYF | TRBV15 | . | TRBJ1-3
CASSLTGGTVLDYTF | TRBV7-9 | . | TRBJ1-2
CASSLDTGSGEQFF | TRBV5-1 | . | TRBJ2-1
CASSYEANTEAFF | TRBV6-6 | . | TRBJ1-1
CASSVGTGSPYEQYF | TRBV9 | . | TRBJ2-7
CASSFSGGGGDTQYF | TRBV11-2 | . | TRBJ2-3
CASSEIEDTEAFF | TRBV5-4 | . | TRBJ1-1
CASSFNRAAPRGYTF | TRBV27 | . | TRBJ1-2
CASSSLAGAGETQYF | TRBV5-1 | once | TRBJ2-5
CASSLIRLGDRGSEQYF | TRBV11-2 | . | TRBJ2-7
CASSINRGQGAGEQFF | TRBV19 | . | TRBJ2-1
CASSGQAQETQYF | TRBV2 | . | TRBJ2-5
CASSLSGLLPTGELFF | TRBV5-1 | . | TRBJ2-2
CASSFGTGPSYEQYF | TRBV5-1 | . | TRBJ2-7
CASSPGQGYEQFF | TRBV4-1 | . | TRBJ2-1